These 28 T cell receptor beta chains were all obtained from the same sample, sequenced in a study of blood T cell repertoires in COVID-19. TCRdb keeps only in-frame clones here, not all; method: immunoSEQ multiplex PCR. The table shows 300,000 to 350,000 clones, with around 90% occurring only once. The sequencing input was peripheral blood. These receptors were collected from a woman in her thirties with COVID-19, enrolled during active disease.

In regard to this clone: The same CDR3 can be traced to other DNA sequences in this sample. The genes are TRBV7-9 and TRBJ1-1, with D possibly matching TRBD1 (5 bases). The germline CDR1 and CDR2 sequences are SEHNR and FQNEAQ (reference sequence). The CDR3 sequence is 15 residues long. The V end lost 5 bases, the J end lost 2 bases, and 15 bases lay between the germline ends. CDR3 DNA sequence: TGTGCCAGCAGCCTCCCGACGGGGGGAAACACTGAAGCTTTCTTT. It specifies CASSLPTGGNTEAFF.

This chain links TRBV2 with TRBJ2-3, with 12 bases fitting TRBD2. J lost 5 bases, V lost 6 bases, and 9 bases had no gene match. There are 16 residues in the CDR3. The germline V gene has CDR1 SNHLY and CDR2 FYNNEI. CDR3 amino acids: CASSPTTSGSGDTQYF. For the CDR3, the DNA is TGTGCCAGCAGCCCTACGACTAGCGGGAGCGGAGATACGCAGTATTTT.

In its sample, this clone was seen once. The J gene is TRBJ2-1, the V gene TRBV9, with 8 positions matching TRBD1. The germline V gene has CDR1 SGDLS and CDR2 YYNGEE. The length of the CDR3 is 14 residues. V trimming: 2 bases; J trimming: 10 bases; junction bases outside the gene matches: 8. The CDR3 reads CASSVQQQGGEQFF. For the CDR3, the DNA is TGTGCCAGCAGCGTCCAACAACAGGGGGGCGAGCAGTTCTTC.

The CDR3 region is CASSHNEQFF. The CDR3 region has the DNA TGTGCCAGCAGCCATAATGAGCAGTTCTTC. The chain is built from TRBV7-9 and TRBJ2-1, with no clear D. V gave up 5 bases and J gave up 7 bases, with 3 bases separating them. Germline V gene data show CDR1 as SEHNR and CDR2 as FQNEAQ (reference sequence). The CDR3 contains 10 residues.

This clone was detected only once. The chain is built from TRBV27 and TRBJ2-7; 8 bases match TRBD1. Per the germline V gene, CDR1 is MNHEY and CDR2 is SMNVEV (reference sequence). The CDR3 extends over 16 amino acids. The V gene end was trimmed by 0 bases and the J gene end by 0 bases; junction bases not matched to a gene: 4. The CDR3: CASSLSTGGISYEQYF. CDR3 sequence (DNA): TGTGCCAGCAGTTTATCAACAGGGGGGATCTCCTACGAGCAGTACTTC.

The chain's CDR3 is CASRGQGDTGELFF. In nucleotides, the CDR3 is TGTGCCAGCAGAGGACAGGGGGACACCGGGGAGCTGTTTTTT. The V call is TRBV2, the J call TRBJ2-2; TRBD1 matches 10 bases. The CDR3 extends over 14 amino acids. J was trimmed by 3 bases and V by 6 bases; bases with no gene match: 1. Looked up from germline, CDR1 is SNHLY and CDR2 is FYNNEI.

V is TRBV19 and J is TRBJ1-1; D is uncertain. This CDR3 spans 14 amino acids. V lost 3 bases, J lost 5 bases, and 13 bases lay in between. The germline gives CDR1 LNHDA, CDR2 SQIVND (reference sequence). The CDR3 bases are TGTGCCAGTAGTATTTTCAGCCGAGGGACTGAAGCTTTCTTT. Translating gives CASSIFSRGTEAFF. Full variable domain (remainder filled in from reference TRBV19 and TRBJ1-1): DGGITQSPKYLFRKEGQNVTLSCEQNLNHDAMYWYRQDPGQGLRLIYYSQIVNDFQKGDIAEGYSVSREKKESFPLTVTSAQKNPTAFYLCASSIFSRGTEAFFGQGTRLTVV.

V usage is TRBV4-1 and J usage is TRBJ1-1; D not certain. Per germline, CDR1 MGHRA and CDR2 YSYEKL. V dropped 3 bases and J dropped 3 bases, with 8 bases sitting between them. This CDR3 region has 13 residues. The CDR3 sequence: CASSHTPYTEAFF. CDR3 DNA: TGCGCCAGCAGCCACACACCATACACTGAAGCTTTCTTT.

The rearrangement links TRBV5-1 to TRBJ2-5; 7 bases are a match to TRBD2. The CDR3 contains 14 residues. The germline gives CDR1 SGHRS, CDR2 YFSETQ. The J segment lost 7 bases and the V segment lost 2 bases, leaving 8 bases of the junction unmatched. CDR3 residues: CASSLSGEGWTQYF. CDR3 sequence (DNA): TGCGCCAGCAGCTTATCGGGGGAGGGGTGGACCCAGTACTTC.

The chain is built from TRBV19 and TRBJ1-5; D is possibly TRBD1 (6 bases). Germline V gene lookup returns CDR1 LNHDA and CDR2 SQIVND (reference sequence). The CDR3 runs to 15 residues. With 3 bases removed from V and 4 bases from J, the gap between germline ends came to 13 bases. The CDR3 coding sequence is TGTGCCAGTAGTATCAGTCAGGGGAATAATCAGCCCCAGCATTTT. Encoded protein: CASSISQGNNQPQHF.

The count of this clone is one. The rearrangement uses TRBV19 and TRBJ1-5, with TRBD1 matching 8 bases. The V gene end was trimmed by 4 bases and the J gene end by 7 bases; junction bases not matched to a gene: 6. The CDR3 is made up of 14 amino acids. From germline, CDR1 is LNHDA and CDR2 SQIVND (reference sequence). CDR3 DNA: TGTGCCAGTAGTAACCAGGGGGCAGGGCAGCCCCAGCATTTT. Translating gives CASSNQGAGQPQHF.

This sequence joins TRBV5-8 and TRBJ1-5; D unclear. V was trimmed by 7 bases and J by 11 bases, leaving 7 bases between them. The CDR3 sequence is 9 residues long. Per the germline V gene, CDR1 is SGHTS and CDR2 is YDEGEE. This chain's CDR3 is CASGPSQHF. The DNA for the CDR3 is TGTGCCAGCGGCCCCTCCCAGCATTTT.

The chain joins TRBV7-9 to TRBJ2-1; the match to TRBD1 covers 9 bases. CDR1 is SEHNR and CDR2 is FQNEAQ in the germline V gene (reference sequence). Unmatched junction bases numbered 10, after V lost 3 bases and J lost 7 bases. This CDR3 is 16 amino acids long. DNA of the CDR3: TGTGCCAGCAGCTTGCCGGTGGGACAGGGTTGGAATGAGCAGTTCTTC. It is translated as CASSLPVGQGWNEQFF.

This chain connects TRBV5-8 to TRBJ2-6; no clear D gene. The CDR3 covers 14 residues. CDR1 and CDR2 (germline): SGHTS, YDEGEE. V lost 1 base, J lost 2 bases, and 4 bases lay in between. CDR3 coding DNA: TGTGCCAGCAGCTTGACAACTGGGGCCAACGTCCTGACTTTC. This codes for CASSLTTGANVLTF.

This clone has only a few counts. The V call is TRBV4-3, the J call TRBJ2-5, with 8 bases matching TRBD1. V shed 1 base, J shed 5 bases, and the junction held 0 bases outside the gene matches. The CDR3 totals 13 residues. Germline CDR1 reads LGHNA; CDR2 reads YSLEER. CDR3 coding DNA: TGCGCCAGCAGCCAAGGGACAGGGGAGACCCAGTACTTC. This gives the protein CASSQGTGETQYF.

The gene calls are TRBV2 and TRBJ1-2; weak D call: TRBD1 (6 bases). Germline-derived CDR1 and CDR2 are SNHLY and FYNNEI. V shed 9 bases and J shed 6 bases, with 11 bases lying between them. The CDR3 has 11 amino acids. The CDR3 here is CASGQGNGYTF. The CDR3 DNA sequence: TGTGCCAGTGGTCAGGGGAATGGCTACACCTTC.

CDR3 in amino acids: CASSGPRGLDGNEQFF. CDR3 DNA sequence: TGCGCCAGCAGCGGGCCCCGGGGACTAGACGGGAATGAGCAGTTCTTC. This chain joins TRBV4-1 and TRBJ2-1, with 8 bases lining up with TRBD2. The CDR3 is made up of 16 amino acids. The germline gives CDR1 MGHRA, CDR2 YSYEKL. Unmatched junction bases numbered 13, after V lost 5 bases and J lost 7 bases.

This clone was counted only a few times. The V gene is TRBV3-1 (or the pseudogene TRBV3-2), the J gene TRBJ1-1, with unresolved D. This CDR3 contains 12 residues. Germline V gene lookup returns CDR1 LGHDT and CDR2 YNNKEL (reference sequence). Deletions cut 7 bases from V and 1 base from J, with 7 bases between. CDR3 region: CASKGENTEAFF. CDR3 nucleotide sequence: TGTGCCAGCAAGGGAGAGAACACTGAAGCTTTCTTT.

The CDR3 reads CASSPPGVGGETQYF. For the CDR3, the DNA is TGTGCCAGCAGCCCTCCGGGGGTTGGGGGAGAGACCCAGTACTTC. This chain links TRBV3-1 (or the pseudogene TRBV3-2) with TRBJ2-5; D perhaps matches TRBD2 (6 bases). V was shortened by 4 bases and J by 4 bases, with 16 bases between the two germline ends. The germline gives CDR1 LGHDT, CDR2 YNNKEL (reference sequence). There are 15 residues in the CDR3.

This rearrangement joins TRBV5-1 to TRBJ1-1, with D possibly TRBD1 on 5 matching bases. V lost 5 bases to trimming and J lost 5 bases, with 13 bases between them. The CDR3 runs to 13 residues. CDR1 and CDR2 (germline): SGHRS, YFSETQ. The CDR3: CASRPQGQTEAFF. In nucleotides, the CDR3 is TGCGCCAGCAGGCCCCAGGGTCAAACTGAAGCTTTCTTT.

The chain joins TRBV7-9 to TRBJ2-2, with 9 bases that match TRBD2. In germline, CDR1 is SEHNR, CDR2 FQNEAQ (reference sequence). This CDR3 is built from 13 residues. Trimming took 7 bases from V and 7 from J; bases not matched to a gene: 4. The CDR3 region has the DNA TGTGCCAGCACTAGCGGGACTAACGGGGAGCTGTTTTTT. Protein: CASTSGTNGELFF.

This clone was detected once. The chain employs TRBV7-9 and TRBJ1-3; D might be TRBD1 (5 bases). The germline CDR1 and CDR2 sequences are SEHNR and FQNEAQ (reference sequence). The CDR3 spans 14 residues. V was cut by 1 base and J by 2 bases, with 6 bases left in between. CDR3 DNA sequence: TGTGCCAGCAGCTTAGGCAGGGCTGGAAACACCATATATTTT. Amino acid sequence: CASSLGRAGNTIYF.

This chain links TRBV15 with TRBJ2-1, with a possible D match to TRBD1 (5 bases). V lost 8 bases and J lost 5, with 7 bases in between. The CDR3 covers 11 residues. Per the germline V gene, CDR1 is LNHNV and CDR2 is YYDKDF (reference sequence). Here the CDR3 reads CATLDNNEQFF. In nucleotides, the CDR3 is TGTGCCACCCTGGACAACAATGAGCAGTTCTTC.

The CDR3 bases are TGTGCCAGCTCACCGAGCGGGAGTTCCTACGAGCAGTACTTC. As protein: CASSPSGSSYEQYF. The chain combines TRBV18 with TRBJ2-7; 8 nucleotides agree with TRBD2. The length of the CDR3 is 14 residues. The ends lost 3 bases at V and 1 base at J; junction bases unmatched: 2. The germline V gene has CDR1 KGHSH and CDR2 LQKENI. The full variable domain, rest sourced from reference TRBV18 and TRBJ2-7, is NAGVMQNPRHLVRRRGQEARLRCSPMKGHSHVYWYRQLPEEGLKFMVYLQKENIIDESGMPKERFSAEFPKEGPSILRIQQVVRGDSAAYFCASSPSGSSYEQYFGPGTRLTVT.

Comments on this clone: This sample includes further DNA sequences coding for the same CDR3. This rearrangement joins TRBV2 to TRBJ1-5, with D uncertain. CDR3 length: 14 amino acids. Germline assignment: CDR1 SNHLY and CDR2 FYNNEI. V lost 5 bases to trimming and J lost 4 bases, with 12 bases between them. The CDR3 coding sequence is TGTGCCAGCAGTCTCAGAGGCCTTAATCAGCCCCAGCATTTT. Protein: CASSLRGLNQPQHF.

The V gene is TRBV7-2, the J gene TRBJ1-1; D possibly corresponds to TRBD1 (6 bases). V lost 1 base, J lost 3 bases, and 18 bases lay in between. Germline V gives CDR1 SGHTA, CDR2 FQGNSA. The CDR3 totals 17 residues. The CDR3 DNA is TGTGCCAGCAGCTTAGATAGATGGGGGGGGGCCCACACTGAAGCTTTCTTT. The encoded protein is CASSLDRWGGAHTEAFF.

J is TRBJ2-2 and V is TRBV30; TRBD1 agrees at 7 bases. CDR1 and CDR2 (germline): GTSNPN, SVGIG (reference sequence). The CDR3 runs to 13 residues. J was trimmed by 2 bases and V by 7 bases; bases with no gene match: 4. The DNA for the CDR3 is TGTGCCTCAAGGGACAGAAACACCGGGGAGCTGTTTTTT. Translation: CASRDRNTGELFF.

The rearrangement joins TRBV6-5 to TRBJ2-4; 9 positions match TRBD1. The ends lost 4 bases at V and 8 bases at J; junction bases unmatched: 6. The CDR3 has 14 residues. The germline CDR1 and CDR2 sequences are MNHEY and SVGAGI. CDR3 residues: CASSFDRGEDIQYF. The DNA for the CDR3 is TGTGCCAGCAGTTTCGACAGGGGGGAAGACATTCAGTACTTC.